One sample yielded the 17 T cell receptor beta chains listed below, sequenced in a study of T cells in narcolepsy. The data were produced by immunoSEQ multiplex PCR, yet TCRdb's version contains in-frame clones alone and is incomplete. Among tens of thousands of clones listed, about 80% were seen once. Sequencing was carried out using CD45RA- memory CD4+ T cells from PBMCs. These receptor sequences come from a human donor with narcolepsy.

The chain is built from TRBV6-5 and TRBJ2-4; tentatively, D is TRBD1 or TRBD2 (6 bases each). This CDR3 region has 16 residues. The germline CDR1 and CDR2 sequences are MNHEY and SVGAGI. The V end lost 4 bases, the J end lost 6 bases, and 19 bases lay between the germline ends. The CDR3 sequence: CASSSVQGRWRNIQYF. The CDR3 DNA is TGTGCCAGCAGTTCAGTTCAGGGGAGGTGGCGAAACATTCAGTACTTC.

The chain combines TRBV19 with TRBJ2-3; no clear D gene. The ends were cut back, 3 bases at V and 2 bases at J, with 15 bases in the middle. Germline assignment: CDR1 LNHDA and CDR2 SQIVND (reference sequence). The length of the CDR3 is 16 residues. The CDR3 nucleotides are TGTGCCAGTAGTATCGGATTAGCAGGCTACACAGATACGCAGTATTTT. Encoded protein: CASSIGLAGYTDTQYF.

This chain uses TRBV6-5 with TRBJ2-5, with D possibly TRBD1 on 5 matching bases. Germline loops: CDR1 MNHEY, CDR2 SVGAGI. The CDR3 runs 14 residues. Trimming stripped 7 bases from V and 2 bases from J, with 14 bases between. DNA of the CDR3: TGTGCCAGCAAAAGGGGCCCGATACAAGAGACCCAGTACTTC. Encoded protein: CASKRGPIQETQYF.

The CDR3 sequence: CASSQVSGFEAFF. The CDR3 DNA reads TGCGCCAGCAGCCAAGTATCCGGGTTTGAAGCTTTCTTT. The chain joins TRBV4-3 to TRBJ1-1; no clear D gene. Germline V gene lookup returns CDR1 LGHNA and CDR2 YSLEER. The CDR3 contains 13 residues. V shed 1 base and J shed 7 bases, with 10 bases lying between them.

Here the CDR3 reads CASSLQVLNTEAFF. The CDR3 coding sequence is TGTGCCAGCTCACTACAGGTCCTGAACACTGAAGCTTTCTTT. This chain uses TRBV18 with TRBJ1-1; TRBD1 is a possible D gene (5 bases). The CDR3 consists of 14 residues. Trimming removed 4 bases at V and 0 bases at J, with 9 bases between. Germline V CDR1 and CDR2: KGHSH, LQKENI.

The chain is built from TRBV5-1 and TRBJ1-3, with a possible D match to TRBD1 (5 bases). The germline V and J ends were trimmed by 0 bases and 0 bases, with 10 bases remaining between them. The germline V gene has CDR1 SGHRS and CDR2 YFSETQ. This CDR3 comprises 16 residues. The CDR3 sequence is CASSLEGVPSGNTIYF. The CDR3 coding sequence is TGCGCCAGCAGCTTGGAAGGGGTCCCCTCTGGAAACACCATATATTTT.

The chain recombines TRBV11-2 with TRBJ2-1; a weak D match, TRBD1 (5 bases). Per the germline V gene, CDR1 is SGHAT and CDR2 is FQNNGV. The CDR3 covers 14 residues. Trimming removed 5 bases at V and 3 bases at J, with 11 bases between. Here the CDR3 DNA reads TGTGCCAGCAGCCTCGACAGTTTCTACAATGAGCAGTTCTTC. Amino acid sequence: CASSLDSFYNEQFF.

The chain uses TRBV7-2 and TRBJ1-5; maybe TRBD1 (5 bases). The CDR3 consists of 17 residues. Germline V CDR1 and CDR2: SGHTA, FQGNSA. With 8 bases removed from V and 2 bases from J, the gap between germline ends came to 22 bases. The DNA of the CDR3 is TGTGCCAGCCGCTCTAACTCCCAAGGAGGGGGCAATCAGCCCCAGCATTTT. Translated: CASRSNSQGGGNQPQHF. The whole variable domain, filled in from reference TRBV7-2 and TRBJ1-5, reads GAGVSQSPSNKVTEKGKDVELRCDPISGHTALYWYRQSLGQGLEFLIYFQGNSAPDKSGLPSDRFSAERTGGSVSTLTIQRTQQEDSAVYLCASRSNSQGGGNQPQHFGDGTRLSIL.

The chain is built from TRBV6-5 and TRBJ1-5, with 7 bases that match TRBD1. Germline CDR1 is MNHEY and CDR2 is SVGAGI. The CDR3 spans 13 residues. V shed 9 bases, J shed 6 bases, and the junction held 8 bases outside the gene matches. CDR3 in amino acids: CASNGQEGQPQHF. The CDR3 nucleotides read TGTGCCAGTAATGGACAGGAGGGTCAGCCCCAGCATTTT.

This clone was found once. The rearrangement links TRBV5-1 to TRBJ1-1; 7 positions match TRBD1. This CDR3 is built from 15 residues. J lost 2 bases, V lost 2 bases, and 6 bases had no gene match. Germline V gene data show CDR1 as SGHRS and CDR2 as YFSETQ. DNA of the CDR3: TGCGCCAGCAGCTTAAGGGGGCGCACAAACACTGAAGCTTTCTTT. It codes for CASSLRGRTNTEAFF.

The rearrangement joins TRBV5-1 to TRBJ1-2, with D hard to call. Per the germline V gene, CDR1 is SGHRS and CDR2 is YFSETQ. The CDR3 contains 15 residues. Trimming removed 0 bases at V and 6 bases at J, with 15 bases between. Written as DNA, the CDR3 is TGCGCCAGCAGCTTGGACAGCCTCCTCGGACATGGCTACACCTTC. Protein: CASSLDSLLGHGYTF.

This clone has just one count. The rearrangement joins TRBV10-3 to TRBJ2-5; 8 nucleotides line up with TRBD2. This CDR3 contains 11 residues. J was trimmed by 4 bases and V by 10 bases; bases with no gene match: 2. Germline lookup yields CDR1 ENHRY and CDR2 SYGVKD. CDR3 DNA sequence: TGTGCCACCGGGGGGGGAGAGACCCAGTACTTC. It encodes CATGGGETQYF.

The chain has TRBV9 and TRBJ2-5, with TRBD1 matching over 7 bases. Germline CDR1 reads SGDLS; CDR2 reads YYNGEE. J gave up 0 bases and V 0 bases, and 8 bases lay outside the gene matches. The length of the CDR3 is 17 residues. The CDR3 coding sequence is TGTGCCAGCAGCGTAGCCCTAAACAGGGGCGACCAAGAGACCCAGTACTTC. Translation gives CASSVALNRGDQETQYF.

The chain couples TRBV28 to TRBJ1-6, with no clear D. Trimming cost V 3 bases and J 1 base, with 4 bases left between them. Germline V gene sequence: CDR1 MDHEN, CDR2 SYDVKM. The CDR3 contains 14 residues. The CDR3 DNA follows: TGTGCCAGCAGTTTTAGGTCCTATAATTCACCCCTCCACTTT. Translated, it gives CASSFRSYNSPLHF.

The chain carries TRBV5-6 and TRBJ2-2; 10 nucleotides align to TRBD2. From germline, CDR1 is SGHDT and CDR2 YYEEEE. With 3 bases clipped from V and 0 bases from J, the junction kept 11 bases outside the gene matches. The CDR3 has 19 amino acids. In DNA form, the CDR3 reads TGTGCCAGCAGCTACATGTTTGGGACTAGCGAACCGAACACCGGGGAGCTGTTTTTT. It is translated as CASSYMFGTSEPNTGELFF.

V is TRBV7-3 and J is TRBJ2-2; 9 positions match TRBD1. V dropped 6 bases and J dropped 2; count of bases not matched to a gene: 10. Per the germline V gene, CDR1 is SGHTA and CDR2 is FQGTGA. This CDR3 has 17 amino acids. The CDR3 loop is CASSFNRDRANTGELFF. CDR3 bases: TGTGCCAGCAGTTTCAATCGGGACAGGGCTAACACCGGGGAGCTGTTTTTT.

The rearrangement uses TRBV14 and TRBJ2-7; no reliable D call. CDR1 is SGHDN, CDR2 FVKESK, per germline. This CDR3 has 14 amino acids. V lost 4 bases to trimming and J lost 2 bases, with 12 bases between them. CDR3 sequence: CASSPTHIAYEQYF. The CDR3 DNA reads as TGTGCCAGCAGCCCCACGCATATCGCCTACGAGCAGTACTTC.